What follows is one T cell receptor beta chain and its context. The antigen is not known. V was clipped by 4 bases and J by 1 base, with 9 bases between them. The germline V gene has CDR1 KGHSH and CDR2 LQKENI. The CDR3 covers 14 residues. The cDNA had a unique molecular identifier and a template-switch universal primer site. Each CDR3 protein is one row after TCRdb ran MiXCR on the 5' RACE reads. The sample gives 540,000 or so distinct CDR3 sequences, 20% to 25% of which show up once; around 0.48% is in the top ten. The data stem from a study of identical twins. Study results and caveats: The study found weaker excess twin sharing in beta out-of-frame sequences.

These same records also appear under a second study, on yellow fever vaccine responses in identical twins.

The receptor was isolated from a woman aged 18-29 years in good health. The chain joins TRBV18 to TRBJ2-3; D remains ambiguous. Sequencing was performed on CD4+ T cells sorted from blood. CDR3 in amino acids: CASSLVPGTDTQYF. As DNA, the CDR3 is TGTGCCAGCTCACTCGTACCTGGCACAGATACGCAGTATTTT.